Below, one TCR beta chain is given with its context. Sequencing was performed with immunoSEQ multiplex PCR; in TCRdb, only in-frame clones are kept and a portion is missing. The sample includes approximately 150,000 clones, 85% to 90% seen only once; the top ten take over 10%. The source of the sample is a study of blood T cell repertoires in COVID-19. Background on the study: The origin of the acute and convalescent COVID-19 samples was the United States, Italy and Spain.

From germline, CDR1 is LGHDT and CDR2 YNNKEL (reference sequence). V lost 2 bases and J lost 0, with 11 bases in between. The CDR3 totals 15 residues. The receptor's source is a man aged 18 to 29 with COVID-19, enrolled during active disease. Sequencing input: peripheral blood. V gene TRBV3-1 (or the pseudogene TRBV3-2) combines with J gene TRBJ2-7, with D unresolved. The CDR3 nucleotides read TGTGCCAGCAGCCAACGACACCATAACTCCTACGAGCAGTACTTC. Its protein product is CASSQRHHNSYEQYF.